These 31 T cell receptor beta chains were all obtained from the same sample, sequenced in a study of tumor-infiltrating lymphocytes in primary liver carcinoma (dated by TCRdb to about 2017). The listed sequencing device is Illumina HiSeq 2500. Starting from around 520 ng total RNA, TCRbeta-specific cDNA was produced by reverse transcription with a constant-region primer and ProtoScript II reverse transcriptase. TCRbeta libraries were built with three nested multiplex PCR rounds, a slightly modified ARM-PCR procedure. Each of the first two PCR rounds ran for around 9 cycles and used multiplex TRBV1-TRBV30 forward primers together with a Cbeta reverse primer. TCRdb reworked the public reads: Q25 trimming with fastp, MiXCR clone assembly, productive beta chains retained. Merged by CDR3 protein, the rows form single entries marked with the most common genes and DNA. The sample table contains around 330,000 distinct CDR3 sequences; only one count was recorded for 65% of them. The ten largest make up approximately 9% of the sample.

RNA from unsorted whole blood was extracted with TRIzol reagent, and germline DNA was obtained with the DNeasy Blood & Tissue kit. The specimen sequenced was peripheral blood. Receptor source: a man between 40 and 49 years old with primary liver carcinoma and hepatitis B virus infection.

This clonotype was recorded at least ten times. The chain links TRBV4-1 to TRBJ2-1; 13 bases map to TRBD2. The CDR3 is made up of 16 amino acids. V dropped 3 bases and J dropped 3; count of bases not matched to a gene: 2. Per germline, CDR1 MGHRA and CDR2 YSYEKL. CDR3 DNA sequence: TGCGCCAGCAGCCAGGGACTAGCGGGGAACTACAATGAGCAGTTCTTC. Protein sequence: CASSQGLAGNYNEQFF.

In regard to this clonotype: A much more abundant neighbour one base away suggests this may be a read error. The genes are TRBV11-2 and TRBJ1-4; D call uncertain. Germline lookup yields CDR1 SGHAT and CDR2 FQNNGV. This CDR3 is 15 amino acids long. CDR3 amino acids: CASSLSRGPNEKLLF. As DNA, the CDR3 is TGTGCCAGCAGCTTGTCCCGCGGACCTAATGAAAAACTGTTATTT.

Remarks on this clonotype: At one end the junction does not follow the germline gene, possibly because of a read error. The genes are TRBV4-1 and TRBJ2-7, with D perhaps TRBD2 (5 bases). The CDR3 is 17 residues long. The germline CDR1 and CDR2 sequences are MGHRA and YSYEKL. In nucleotides, the CDR3 is TGCACCAGCAGCCAAGATATACTGGCGGGCAGCTCCTACGAGCAGTACTTC. Protein product: CTSSQDILAGSSYEQYF.

The CDR3 loop is CATSDSRQGRNIQYF. The CDR3 nucleotides read TGTGCCACCAGTGACAGTAGACAGGGAAGGAACATTCAGTACTTC. The rearrangement uses TRBV24-1 and TRBJ2-4; 7 nucleotides agree with TRBD1. Germline CDR1 and CDR2: KGHDR and SFDVKD. With V trimmed by 4 bases and J by 7 bases, 9 bases remained unmatched. The CDR3 covers 15 residues.

Comments on this clonotype: This is likely a read error, given that the CDR3 carries no conserved phenylalanine or tryptophan at its end. The chain is built from TRBV7-9 and TRBJ1-5, with D possibly TRBD1 on 6 matching bases. The CDR3 contains 14 residues. The germline gives CDR1 SEHNR, CDR2 FQNEAQ (reference sequence). Trimming took off 3 bases at V and 7 bases at J, with 13 bases between the two ends. In DNA, the CDR3 is TGTGCCAGCAGCTTCGGGGGCCGAGGACAGCCCCAGCATTCT. It codes for CASSFGGRGQPQHS.

About this clonotype itself: One base away lies a much larger clone, so this may be a sequencing read error. V is TRBV6-1 and J is TRBJ1-2, with D perhaps TRBD1 (5 bases). The V gene lost 1 base and the J gene lost 5 bases, with 11 bases spanning the gap. In germline, CDR1 is MNHNS, CDR2 SASEGT. The CDR3 loop spans 14 amino acids. The DNA of the CDR3 is TGTGCCAGCAGTGAAGTGCGGGGCTTGTATGGCTACACCTTC. This encodes CASSEVRGLYGYTF.

This clonotype was seen at least ten times. V is TRBV6-2 or TRBV6-3 and J is TRBJ2-3; possibly TRBD2 for D (6 bases). CDR1 and CDR2 from the germline V gene are MNHEY and SVGEGT. The CDR3 loop spans 13 amino acids. The V end lost 10 bases, the J end lost 0 bases, and 11 bases lay between the germline ends. CDR3 protein: CATRRGSTDTQYF. The CDR3 nucleotides are TGTGCCACCCGGCGGGGTAGCACAGATACGCAGTATTTT.

For this clonotype: This may arise from a read error, as a much more abundant clone is one base away. The J gene is TRBJ1-5, the V gene TRBV6-1; D remains unclear. This CDR3 contains 13 residues. Germline-derived CDR1 and CDR2 are MNHNS and SASEGT. This CDR3 reads CASSGTVGQPQLF. The CDR3, as DNA: TGTGCCAGCAGTGGAACTGTGGGTCAGCCCCAGCTTTTT.

The chain is built from TRBV10-3 and TRBJ2-7, with 11 bases that match TRBD2. CDR1 and CDR2 from the germline V gene are ENHRY and SYGVKD. The CDR3 loop spans 14 amino acids. After removal of 6 bases from V and 3 bases from J, the junction contained 4 bases not matched to a gene. The CDR3 DNA reads TGTGCCATCAGCGCCGGGACTAGCGGCTACGAGCAGTACTTC. Protein: CAISAGTSGYEQYF.

This clonotype has just a few counts. The chain is built from TRBV28 and TRBJ2-1, with 11 positions matching TRBD2. V dropped 6 bases and J dropped 0; count of bases not matched to a gene: 4. The germline V gene has CDR1 MDHEN and CDR2 SYDVKM. The CDR3 contains 16 residues. In nucleotides, the CDR3 is TGTGCCAGCAGCGGAGGACTAGCGGGCTCCTACAATGAGCAGTTCTTC. The encoded protein is CASSGGLAGSYNEQFF.

Regarding this clonotype: Germline and junction disagree at one end, which may indicate a read error. This chain uses TRBV5-1 with TRBJ2-7; 9 nucleotides agree with TRBD1. CDR3 length: 14 residues. In germline, CDR1 is SGHRS, CDR2 YFSETQ. Here the CDR3 DNA reads TGTGCCAGCAGCTCGACAGGGGGATCCTACGAGCAGTACTTC. Protein: CASSSTGGSYEQYF.

On this clonotype itself: This may arise from a read error, as a much more abundant clone is one base away. The chain employs TRBV6-6 and TRBJ2-5; 11 nucleotides agree with TRBD1. This CDR3 spans 17 amino acids. The V and J ends lost 4 bases and 5 bases, in that order; junction bases with no gene match: 12. Germline CDR1 is MNHNY and CDR2 is SVGAGI (reference sequence). The DNA of the CDR3 is TGTGCCAGCAGTTGGGGGGGACAGGGGGGGACAGAGGAGACCCAGTACTTC. It encodes CASSWGGQGGTEETQYF.

This clonotype showed up just a few times. Just one base apart from a much larger clone, this may be a read error. The chain combines TRBV6-1 with TRBJ2-2; D might be TRBD1 or TRBD2, each matching 5 bases. Germline CDR1 MNHNS, CDR2 SASEGT. The CDR3 is 18 residues long. CDR3 in DNA: TGTGCCAGCAGAGATTGGGGGAAAGACACCGCGAACTCCGGGGAGCTGTTTTTT. Its translation: CASRDWGKDTANSGELFF.

Comments on this clonotype: A read error may be the cause here, since a much bigger clone is one base away. The J gene is TRBJ2-3, the V gene TRBV6-1; D remains unclear. Per the germline V gene, CDR1 is MNHNS and CDR2 is SASEGT. This CDR3 is 14 amino acids long. This CDR3 reads CGSSERTGRDTQYF. Written as DNA, the CDR3 is TGTGGCAGCAGTGAAAGGACGGGCCGAGATACGCAGTATTTT.

This sequence joins TRBV5-4 and TRBJ1-1, with a tentative D call TRBD1 (5 bases). V lost 4 bases and J lost 5, with 18 bases in between. The CDR3 is made up of 15 amino acids. Germline V gene lookup returns CDR1 SGHNT and CDR2 YYREEE (reference sequence). This chain's CDR3 is CASSRPTQEGTEAFF. For the CDR3, the DNA is TGTGCCAGCAGCCGACCGACCCAAGAGGGGACTGAAGCTTTCTTT.

Turning to this clonotype: A much larger clone lies a single base off, so this may be a read error. The chain recombines TRBV29-1 with TRBJ1-2; D unresolved. This CDR3 is 15 amino acids long. Germline values: CDR1 SQVTM, CDR2 ANQGSEA. CDR3: CSIELLRTANYGYTF. The CDR3 bases are TGCAGCATTGAACTTCTAAGGACTGCTAACTATGGCTACACCTTC.

This clonotype was seen a single time. At one end the junction does not follow the germline gene, possibly because of a read error. The V call is TRBV4-3, the J call TRBJ2-2; D might be TRBD2 (5 bases). The germline V gene has CDR1 LGHNA and CDR2 YSLEER. This CDR3 spans 16 amino acids. The CDR3 bases are TGCGCCATCAGCGTAGCGCTCGCGGGGAACACCGGGGAGCTGTTTTTT. Translating it yields CAISVALAGNTGELFF.

To note about this clonotype: The junction and the germline gene differ at one end; a read error may be behind it. The J gene is TRBJ2-7, the V gene TRBV29-1; D is tentatively TRBD1 or TRBD2 (5 bases each). CDR1 and CDR2 from the germline V gene are SQVTM and ANQGSEA. The CDR3 runs to 16 residues. CDR3 nucleotides: TGCAGCGACATGCCATCTGGGACCGGCACTCCCTACGCGCAGTACTTC. This codes for CSDMPSGTGTPYAQYF.

With regard to this clonotype: At one end, the junction sequence differs from germline, possibly due to a read error. V and J are TRBV29-1 and TRBJ2-6, with 9 bases fitting TRBD1. The CDR3 extends over 15 amino acids. The germline gives CDR1 SQVTM, CDR2 ANQGSEA. CDR3 in DNA: TGCAGCATGGGACAGGGCCACTCTGAGGCCAACGTCCTGACTTTC. Protein sequence: CSMGQGHSEANVLTF.

The rearrangement links TRBV6-6 to TRBJ2-3, with D tentatively TRBD1 or TRBD2 (7 bases each). V shed 6 bases and J shed 6 bases, with 16 bases lying between them. This CDR3 comprises 14 residues. CDR1 and CDR2 (germline): MNHNY, SVGAGI (reference sequence). Here the CDR3 reads CASRAQGEGDTQYF. For the CDR3, the DNA is TGTGCCAGCAGAGCTCAGGGGGAGGGTGATACGCAGTATTTT.

As to this clonotype: This sequence may be a read error, since a much larger clone differs from it by one base. The chain is built from TRBV29-1 and TRBJ2-1, with 11 bases lining up with TRBD2. CDR1 is SQVTM, CDR2 ANQGSEA, per germline. The CDR3 covers 15 residues. Trimming removed 7 bases from V and 9 bases from J; junction bases left unmatched: 14. CDR3 residues: CSGTMGTSGDIEQFF. CDR3 DNA sequence: TGCAGCGGAACAATGGGGACTAGCGGCGACATTGAGCAGTTCTTC.

The chain recombines TRBV29-1 with TRBJ2-1; the match to TRBD1 covers 12 bases. Germline V gives CDR1 SQVTM, CDR2 ANQGSEA. The CDR3 runs 15 residues. In nucleotides, the CDR3 is TGCTGCATGGGGCACCGGGACAGGGGGCGAAATGAGCAGTTCTTC. It encodes CCMGHRDRGRNEQFF.

A single count supports this clonotype. The chain uses TRBV6-5 and TRBJ2-3; no definite D call. V dropped 2 bases and J dropped 6 bases, with 12 bases sitting between them. The CDR3 consists of 14 residues. In germline, CDR1 is MNHEY, CDR2 SVGAGI. CDR3 protein: CASSYADSTDTQYF. Here the CDR3 DNA reads TGTGCCAGCAGTTACGCAGACTCCACGGATACGCAGTATTTT.

Points on this clonotype: Mismatch with germline at one junction end may stem from a read error. The chain uses TRBV11-1 and TRBJ2-1; D unclear. This CDR3 spans 16 amino acids. Germline V CDR1 and CDR2: SGHAT, FQDESV (reference sequence). CDR3: CTSRKKMRIGEDEQFF. The CDR3 DNA is TGTACCAGCAGAAAAAAGATGAGGATAGGAGAGGATGAGCAGTTCTTC.

Only a few counts were recorded for this clonotype. A much larger clone lies a single base off, so this may be a read error. V is TRBV6-6 and J is TRBJ2-3, with D perhaps TRBD1 or TRBD2 (5 bases each). Per germline, CDR1 MNHNY and CDR2 SVGAGI (reference sequence). This CDR3 contains 14 residues. The CDR3, as DNA: TGTGCCACCCGGGAAGCGGCCGCGACAGATACGCGGTATTTT. Protein product: CATREAAATDTRYF.

About this clonotype: The junction departs from the called germline gene at one end, perhaps through a read error. V usage is TRBV11-1 and J usage is TRBJ2-3; 8 bases map to TRBD2. CDR1 and CDR2 (germline): SGHAT, FQDESV (reference sequence). The CDR3 spans 20 residues. The CDR3 DNA sequence: TGTGCCAGCAACTTAGCGGGACTAGTGGGAAGATACGCTAACACAGATACGCAGTATTTT. Translated, it gives CASNLAGLVGRYANTDTQYF.

The sample holds one count of this clonotype. A clone one base away is much larger, so this may be a read error. V and J are TRBV4-2 and TRBJ1-4; D gene unclear. CDR1 LGHNA and CDR2 YNFKEQ come from the germline V gene. V lost 3 bases and J lost 0, with 17 bases in between. The CDR3 covers 18 residues. The CDR3 region is CASSHGGRRVSTNEKLFF. For the CDR3, the DNA is TGTGCCAGCAGCCATGGTGGCAGACGGGTATCAACTAATGAAAAACTGTTTTTT.

Note on this clonotype: Given a much more abundant clone one base away, this may be a read error. The chain couples TRBV4-2 to TRBJ1-6; maybe TRBD1 (6 bases). This CDR3 spans 18 amino acids. Germline V CDR1 and CDR2: LGHNA, YNFKEQ. The CDR3 is CASSQEPGHSSFNSPLHF. CDR3 DNA: TGTGCCAGCAGCCAAGAGCCGGGACATAGCTCCTTTAATTCACCCCTCCACTTT.

This clonotype occurred once. The chain employs TRBV6-2 or TRBV6-3 and TRBJ2-7; TRBD2 agrees at 9 bases. Germline assignment: CDR1 MNHEY and CDR2 SVGEGT. J lost 3 bases, V lost 5 bases, and 11 bases had no gene match. CDR3 length equals 16 residues. The CDR3 protein is CASSQRLAATRYEQYF. In nucleotides, the CDR3 is TGTGCCAGCAGTCAGAGACTAGCGGCAACTCGCTACGAGCAGTACTTC.

As concerns this clonotype: A much larger clone lies one base from this, so it may be a read error. This chain uses TRBV12-3 or TRBV12-4 with TRBJ1-4; D unresolved. The CDR3 totals 15 residues. Trimming removed 4 bases at V and 7 bases at J, with 16 bases between. The CDR3 coding sequence is TGTGCCAGCAGTTCTCAGGTTATCGAAGGTGAAAAACTGTTTTTT. This sequence encodes CASSSQVIEGEKLFF.

V is TRBV5-1 and J is TRBJ1-2, with 9 bases matching TRBD1. Germline values: CDR1 SGHRS, CDR2 YFSETQ. The CDR3 extends over 15 amino acids. Germline trimming cut 4 bases from V and 3 bases from J; bases unmatched to any gene: 7. The CDR3 is CASSGGTGRDYGYTF. CDR3 sequence (DNA): TGCGCCAGCAGCGGCGGGACAGGGCGGGACTATGGCTACACCTTC.